Each of the 10 T cell receptor beta chains below was sequenced from the same sample in a study of T-cell reconstitution after alpha-beta-depleted transplantation in children. Molecular barcoding with unique molecular identifiers was used for the TCRbeta library. Via MiXCR, TCRdb re-called the PCR reads, giving one row per CDR3 protein. Among about 250,000 distinct CDR3 sequences, around 25% were seen once, and the ten largest hold about 4.8%. Sample: PBMCs, mostly from graft donor cells, taken 360 days after TCRalphabeta/CD19-depleted stem cell transplant. Receptor source: a female patient aged 2-9 years who had a stem cell transplant for congenital amegakaryocytic thrombocytopenia, so the T cells may come from the graft donor.

This clonotype has a count of ten or more. CDR3 protein: CASRKRKVDTEAFF. The DNA of the CDR3 is TGTGCCAGCAGGAAGAGGAAAGTGGACACTGAAGCTTTCTTT. The genes are TRBV7-8 and TRBJ1-1; D is uncertain. V lost 6 bases and J lost 3, with 14 bases in between. This CDR3 has 14 amino acids. The germline CDR1 and CDR2 sequences are SGHVS and FQNEAQ.

The chain has TRBV2 and TRBJ2-5, with a possible D match to TRBD1 (5 bases). The V gene lost 7 bases and the J gene lost 0 bases, with 9 bases spanning the gap. The CDR3 consists of 13 residues. Germline V gives CDR1 SNHLY, CDR2 FYNNEI. This chain's CDR3 is CASIPGYQETQYF. Written as DNA, the CDR3 is TGTGCCAGCATCCCAGGGTACCAAGAGACCCAGTACTTC.

The chain couples TRBV7-9 to TRBJ2-5; 8 nucleotides match TRBD2. Looked up from germline, CDR1 is SEHNR and CDR2 is FQNEAQ (reference sequence). This CDR3 has 16 amino acids. Trimming removed 4 bases from V and 5 bases from J; junction bases left unmatched: 12. The CDR3 reads CASSSSRVAGRETQYF. DNA of the CDR3: TGTGCCAGCAGCTCCTCTAGGGTAGCGGGACGGGAGACCCAGTACTTC.

The chain combines TRBV18 with TRBJ2-2; D remains unclear. CDR3 length: 11 residues. The V gene's germline CDR1 is KGHSH and CDR2 LQKENI. Trimming pared 3 bases from V and 8 bases from J, leaving 4 bases between. The CDR3 here is CASSPPGELFF. DNA of the CDR3: TGTGCCAGCTCACCCCCAGGGGAGCTGTTTTTT.

This clonotype has more than one count but fewer than ten. The chain recombines TRBV6-1 with TRBJ2-1; 10 bases agree with TRBD2. V trimming: 5 bases; J trimming: 6 bases; junction bases outside the gene matches: 7. CDR1 and CDR2 (germline): MNHNS, SASEGT. The CDR3 consists of 15 residues. CDR3 loop: CASSKLAGNSNEQFF. CDR3 DNA sequence: TGTGCCAGCAGTAAACTAGCGGGAAACAGCAATGAGCAGTTCTTC.

This clonotype was recorded a few times. This chain links TRBV12-3 or TRBV12-4 with TRBJ2-1; 9 bases align to TRBD1. After removal of 5 bases from V and 5 bases from J, the junction contained 7 bases not matched to a gene. The CDR3 runs to 15 residues. This CDR3 is CASSPGTGPNNEQFF. The CDR3 nucleotides are TGTGCCAGCAGTCCCGGGACAGGGCCAAACAATGAGCAGTTCTTC.

The chain combines TRBV7-6 with TRBJ2-3; the D call may be TRBD1 or TRBD2 (5 bases each). Trimming shortened V by 4 bases and J by 8 bases, and 13 bases separated the two germline ends. Germline-derived CDR1 and CDR2 are SGHVS and FNYEAQ. This CDR3 has 13 residues. CDR3: CASSSPERGTQYF. The CDR3 DNA reads as TGTGCCAGCAGCTCACCCGAGAGGGGTACGCAGTATTTT.

The rearrangement links TRBV4-2 to TRBJ2-1; 11 bases line up with TRBD2. CDR1 and CDR2 from the germline V gene are LGHNA and YNFKEQ. CDR3 size: 16 residues. J lost 4 bases, V lost 1 base, and 3 bases had no gene match. The CDR3 region is CASSQVGLAVYNEQFF. The CDR3 region has the DNA TGTGCCAGCAGCCAAGTGGGACTAGCGGTTTACAATGAGCAGTTCTTC.

This sequence joins TRBV12-3 or TRBV12-4 and TRBJ2-4, with D unclear. The CDR3 spans 13 residues. Deletions cut 2 bases from V and 9 bases from J, with 11 bases between. The CDR3 region is CASSLSERGIQYF. CDR3 bases: TGTGCCAGCAGTTTATCCGAAAGAGGCATTCAGTACTTC.

The rearrangement uses TRBV5-1 and TRBJ2-7; 11 bases line up with TRBD1. Trimming took 5 bases from V and 4 from J; bases not matched to a gene: 5. This CDR3 has 14 residues. Looked up from germline, CDR1 is SGHRS and CDR2 is YFSETQ. CDR3: CASSGTGGYYEQYF. CDR3 sequence (DNA): TGCGCCAGCAGTGGGACAGGGGGATATTACGAGCAGTACTTC.